This T cell receptor beta chain is drawn from a study of long-term antiretroviral therapy in people with HIV. Study-wide points: Clones expanded before ART dominated the repertoire at all time points.

The CDR3 consists of 15 residues. V shed 3 bases and J shed 2 bases, with 12 bases lying between them. CDR1 is LNHDA, CDR2 SQIVND, per germline (reference sequence). At survey level, the immunoSEQ assay was run in its v3.0 version. Only in-frame clones appear in the TCRdb table, and some are missing; sequencing was by immunoSEQ multiplex PCR. Among 35,000 to 55,000 clones listed, 90% to 95% were seen once. Turning to this clone: Its specificity is unknown.

Treated in the United States were all of the participants with HIV. The chain combines TRBV19 with TRBJ2-3; D may correspond to TRBD1 or TRBD2 (6 bases each). The sequence derives from a woman between 50 and 59 years old with HIV. This specimen was unsorted PBMCs, taken 3.7 years after starting antiretroviral therapy. The CDR3 loop is CASSIGGGDTDTQYF. As DNA, the CDR3 is TGTGCCAGTAGTATCGGAGGGGGAGACACAGATACGCAGTATTTT.